This record looks at one T cell receptor beta chain sequence and its context. The target antigen is unknown. The CDR3 consists of 14 residues. Germline loops: CDR1 SGHVS, CDR2 FQNEAQ. With the 5' RACE reads reprocessed, TCRdb shows one record per CDR3 protein and no DNA. This listing includes roughly 180,000 distinct CDR3 sequences. This sample stems from a study of T cells expressing NK-cell markers. Points from the study as a whole: CD8+ T cells in over five donors included dominant NKG2C+ clonotypes at roughly 1.0-7.0%. Where a handful of donors were concerned, these clonotypes also led the CD3+CD56-NKG2C+ fraction. Clones of NKG2C+ T cells that had expanded were of unclear HCMV specificity.

This clonotype originated in a woman aged 18 to 69 in good health. V usage is TRBV7-8 and J usage is TRBJ1-1; TCRdb returns TRBD1, unconfirmable since there is no DNA. Sequencing input: blood T cells: a sorted CD56 or NKG2C T cell subset, CD4+ or CD8+ T cells, or bulk PBMC T cells (not recorded which). CDR3 sequence: CASSDGGKDTEAFF.